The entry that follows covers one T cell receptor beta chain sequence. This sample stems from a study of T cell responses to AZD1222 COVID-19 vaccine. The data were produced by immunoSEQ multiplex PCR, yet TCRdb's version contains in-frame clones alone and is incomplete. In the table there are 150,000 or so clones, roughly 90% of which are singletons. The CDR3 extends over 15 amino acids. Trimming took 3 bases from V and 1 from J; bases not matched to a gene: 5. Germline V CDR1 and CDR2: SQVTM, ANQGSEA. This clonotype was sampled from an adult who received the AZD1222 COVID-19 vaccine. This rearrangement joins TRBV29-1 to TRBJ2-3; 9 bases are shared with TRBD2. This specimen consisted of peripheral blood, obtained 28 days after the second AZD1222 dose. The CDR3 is CSVDSLAGGTDTQYF. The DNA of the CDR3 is TGCAGCGTTGACTCACTAGCGGGTGGCACAGATACGCAGTATTTT.